These 7 T cell receptor beta chains originate from one sample sequenced in a study of cytomegalovirus exposure and HLA in healthy donors. This PCR relied on a set of 60 Vbeta primers and 13 Jbeta primers. TCRdb keeps only in-frame clones here, not all; method: immunoSEQ multiplex PCR. The sample yields some 51,000 clones, of which the top ten take up approximately 26%. Sequencing was carried out using PBMCs. These receptors all stem from a man aged 40-55 years in good health and CMV-seropositive.

The chain recombines TRBV25-1 with TRBJ2-7; D may be TRBD1 (6 bases). CDR3 size: 16 residues. Germline CDR1 and CDR2: MGHDK and SYGVNS. V shed 4 bases and J shed 2 bases, with 18 bases lying between them. In DNA, the CDR3 is TGTGCCAGCAGTGCCGACAGGTTCGGGACGGCCTACGAGCAGTACTTC. Residues: CASSADRFGTAYEQYF.

The V call is TRBV5-6, the J call TRBJ2-7, with D perhaps matching TRBD1 (6 bases). The CDR3 contains 13 residues. Trimming cost V 2 bases and J 1 base, with 7 bases left between them. Germline V gene lookup returns CDR1 SGHDT and CDR2 YYEEEE. The CDR3 spells CASSFQGSYEQYF. Here the CDR3 DNA reads TGTGCCAGCAGCTTCCAGGGGTCCTACGAGCAGTACTTC.

The chain combines TRBV6-1 with TRBJ2-5; 7 nucleotides line up with TRBD1. Germline values: CDR1 MNHNS, CDR2 SASEGT. The V and J ends lost 7 bases and 5 bases, in that order; junction bases with no gene match: 10. The CDR3 consists of 14 residues. In DNA form, the CDR3 reads TGTGCCAGCACCCACCCAGGGGGAGCGGAGACCCAGTACTTC. It yields the protein CASTHPGGAETQYF.

The rearrangement joins TRBV11-3 to TRBJ2-1, with 11 nucleotides matching TRBD1. Trimming cost V 4 bases and J 6 bases; bases outside gene matches: 5. The germline CDR1 and CDR2 sequences are SGHNT and YENEEA. The CDR3 totals 15 residues. The CDR3 DNA reads as TGTGCCAGCAGCTCCCCGGGACAGGGGGTCAATGAGCAGTTCTTC. Encoded protein: CASSSPGQGVNEQFF.

The V gene is TRBV23-1, the J gene TRBJ1-4; a possible D gene is TRBD1 (5 bases). TRBV23-1 is reported as an ORF; its role is uncertain. CDR3 size: 16 residues. The ends were cut back, 1 base at V and 3 bases at J, with 12 bases in the middle. CDR3 region: CASSQFGHRSNEKLFF. The CDR3 DNA is TGCGCCAGCAGTCAATTTGGCCACAGGTCTAATGAAAAACTGTTTTTT.

The V gene is TRBV9, the J gene TRBJ2-1; 11 positions agree with TRBD1. V was clipped by 3 bases and J by 9 bases; unmatched bases: 5. Germline V gives CDR1 SGDLS, CDR2 YYNGEE. The CDR3 totals 14 residues. The CDR3 region has the DNA TGTGCCAGCAGCGCCCGGGACAGGGGGGGTGAGCAGTTCTTC. It translates to CASSARDRGGEQFF.

This chain connects TRBV11-2 to TRBJ1-6; D remains ambiguous. The CDR3 length is 15 residues. Trimming cost V 1 base and J 7 bases, with 11 bases left between them. Germline lookup yields CDR1 SGHAT and CDR2 FQNNGV. The CDR3 region is CASSLGVGRNSPLHF. DNA of the CDR3: TGTGCCAGCAGCTTAGGGGTAGGGAGGAATTCACCCCTCCACTTT.